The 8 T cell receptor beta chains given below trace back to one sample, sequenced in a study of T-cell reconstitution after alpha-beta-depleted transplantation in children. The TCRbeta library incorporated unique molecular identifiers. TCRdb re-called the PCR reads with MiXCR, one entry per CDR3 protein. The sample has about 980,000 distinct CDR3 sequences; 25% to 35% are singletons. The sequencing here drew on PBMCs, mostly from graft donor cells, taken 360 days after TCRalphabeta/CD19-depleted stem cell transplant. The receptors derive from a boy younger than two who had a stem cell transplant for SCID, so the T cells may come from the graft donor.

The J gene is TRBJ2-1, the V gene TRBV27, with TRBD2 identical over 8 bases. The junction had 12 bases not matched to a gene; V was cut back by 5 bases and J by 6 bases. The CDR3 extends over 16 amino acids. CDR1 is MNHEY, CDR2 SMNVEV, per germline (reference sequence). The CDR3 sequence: CASSPRGGHFINEQFF. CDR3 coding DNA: TGTGCCAGCAGTCCTCGGGGGGGCCACTTTATCAATGAGCAGTTCTTC.

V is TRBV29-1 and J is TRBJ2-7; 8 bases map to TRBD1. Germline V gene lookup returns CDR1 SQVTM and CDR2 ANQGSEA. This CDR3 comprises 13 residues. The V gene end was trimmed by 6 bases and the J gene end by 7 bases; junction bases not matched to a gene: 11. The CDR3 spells CSVTSDRGREQYF. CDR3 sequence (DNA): TGCAGCGTCACGTCTGACAGGGGTCGAGAGCAGTACTTC.

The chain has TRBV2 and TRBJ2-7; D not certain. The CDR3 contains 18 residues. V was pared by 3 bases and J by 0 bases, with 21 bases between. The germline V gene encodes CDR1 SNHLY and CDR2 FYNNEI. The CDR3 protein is CASSENPPAGDLSYEQYF. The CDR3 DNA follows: TGTGCCAGCAGTGAGAACCCGCCCGCAGGTGACCTCTCCTACGAGCAGTACTTC.

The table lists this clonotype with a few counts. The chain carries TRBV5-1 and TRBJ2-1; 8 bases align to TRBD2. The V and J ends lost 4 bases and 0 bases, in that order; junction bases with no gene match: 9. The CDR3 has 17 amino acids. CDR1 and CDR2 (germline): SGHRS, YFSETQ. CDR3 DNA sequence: TGCGCCAGCAGCCCTCCCCTAGCGGGTAGCTCCTACAATGAGCAGTTCTTC. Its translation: CASSPPLAGSSYNEQFF. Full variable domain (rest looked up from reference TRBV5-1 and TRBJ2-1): KAGVTQTPRYLIKTRGQQVTLSCSPISGHRSVSWYQQTPGQGLQFLFEYFSETQRNKGNFPGRFSGRQFSNSRSEMNVSTLELGDSALYLCASSPPLAGSSYNEQFFGPGTRLTVL.

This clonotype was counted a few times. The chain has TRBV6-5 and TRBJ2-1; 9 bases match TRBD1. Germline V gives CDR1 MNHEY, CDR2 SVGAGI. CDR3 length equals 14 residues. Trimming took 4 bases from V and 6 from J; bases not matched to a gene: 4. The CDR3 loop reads CASSSTGGLNEQFF. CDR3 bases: TGTGCCAGCAGTTCGACAGGGGGACTCAATGAGCAGTTCTTC.

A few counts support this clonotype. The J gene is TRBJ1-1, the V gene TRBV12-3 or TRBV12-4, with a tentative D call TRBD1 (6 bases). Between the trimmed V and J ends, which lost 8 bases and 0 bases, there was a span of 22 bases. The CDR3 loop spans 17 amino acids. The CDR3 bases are TGTGCCAGCGGTCAGAACGGTGGCAGGGGATTGAACACTGAAGCTTTCTTT. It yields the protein CASGQNGGRGLNTEAFF.

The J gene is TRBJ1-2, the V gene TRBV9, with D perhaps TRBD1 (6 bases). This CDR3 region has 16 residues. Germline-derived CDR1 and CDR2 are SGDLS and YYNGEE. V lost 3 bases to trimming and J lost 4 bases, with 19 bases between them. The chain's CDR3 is CASSGYRERNGYGYTF. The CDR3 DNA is TGTGCCAGCAGCGGATACAGGGAACGGAATGGCTATGGCTACACCTTC.

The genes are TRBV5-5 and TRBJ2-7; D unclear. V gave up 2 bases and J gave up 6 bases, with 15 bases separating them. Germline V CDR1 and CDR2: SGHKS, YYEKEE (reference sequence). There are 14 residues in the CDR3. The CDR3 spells CASSFSTGSGEQYF. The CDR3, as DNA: TGTGCCAGCAGCTTCTCGACCGGCTCCGGCGAGCAGTACTTC.